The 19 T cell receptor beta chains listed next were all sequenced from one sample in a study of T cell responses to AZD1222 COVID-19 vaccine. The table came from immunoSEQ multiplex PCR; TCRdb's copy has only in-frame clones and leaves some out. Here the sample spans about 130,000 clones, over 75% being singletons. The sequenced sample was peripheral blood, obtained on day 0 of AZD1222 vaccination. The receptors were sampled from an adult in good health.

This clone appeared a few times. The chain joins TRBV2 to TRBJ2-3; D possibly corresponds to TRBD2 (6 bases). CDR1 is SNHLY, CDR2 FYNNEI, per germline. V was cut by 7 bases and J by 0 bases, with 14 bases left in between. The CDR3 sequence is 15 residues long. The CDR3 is CASTPIGLSTDTQYF. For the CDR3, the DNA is TGTGCCAGCACCCCGATAGGACTAAGCACAGATACGCAGTATTTT.

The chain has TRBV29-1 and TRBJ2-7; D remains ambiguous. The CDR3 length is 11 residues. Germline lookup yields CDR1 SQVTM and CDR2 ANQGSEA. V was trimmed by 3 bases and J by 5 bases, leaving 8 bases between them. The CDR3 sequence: CSVDGMDEQYF. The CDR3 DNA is TGCAGCGTTGATGGAATGGACGAGCAGTACTTC.

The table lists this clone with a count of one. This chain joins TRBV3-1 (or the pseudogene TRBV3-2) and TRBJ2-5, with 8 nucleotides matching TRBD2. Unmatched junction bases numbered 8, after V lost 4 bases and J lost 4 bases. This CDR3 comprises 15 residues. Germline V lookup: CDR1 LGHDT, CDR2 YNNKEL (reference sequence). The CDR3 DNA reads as TGTGCCAGCAGCCCGGGGGGGCGGGAGAGAGAGACCCAGTACTTC. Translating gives CASSPGGRERETQYF.

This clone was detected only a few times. As DNA, the CDR3 is TGTGCCAGCAGTTATAATTCGATAAATGAGCAGTTCTTC. Amino acids: CASSYNSINEQFF. The chain uses TRBV6-2 or TRBV6-3 and TRBJ2-1; D remains ambiguous. The length of the CDR3 is 13 residues. Trimming shortened V by 3 bases and J by 7 bases, and 10 bases separated the two germline ends. Germline CDR1 MNHEY, CDR2 SVGEGT.

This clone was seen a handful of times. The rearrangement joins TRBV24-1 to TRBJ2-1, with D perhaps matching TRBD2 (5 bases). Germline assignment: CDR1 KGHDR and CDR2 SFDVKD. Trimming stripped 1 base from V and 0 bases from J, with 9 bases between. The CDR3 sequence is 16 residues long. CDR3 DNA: TGTGCCACCAGTGATTTATCCGGGGACTCCTACAATGAGCAGTTCTTC. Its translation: CATSDLSGDSYNEQFF.

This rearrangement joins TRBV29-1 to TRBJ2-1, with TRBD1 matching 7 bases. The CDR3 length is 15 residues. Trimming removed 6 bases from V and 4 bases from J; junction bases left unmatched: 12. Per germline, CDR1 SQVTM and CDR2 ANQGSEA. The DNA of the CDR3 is TGCAGCGTCGGACGGAGAGGGGGCCGTTACAATGAGCAGTTCTTC. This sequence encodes CSVGRRGGRYNEQFF.

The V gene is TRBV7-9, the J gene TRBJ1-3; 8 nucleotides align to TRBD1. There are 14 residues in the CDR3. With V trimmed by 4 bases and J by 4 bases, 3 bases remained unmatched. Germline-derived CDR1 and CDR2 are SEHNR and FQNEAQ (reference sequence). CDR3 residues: CASSSTGGGNTIYF. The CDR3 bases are TGTGCCAGCAGCTCCACAGGGGGGGGAAACACCATATATTTT.

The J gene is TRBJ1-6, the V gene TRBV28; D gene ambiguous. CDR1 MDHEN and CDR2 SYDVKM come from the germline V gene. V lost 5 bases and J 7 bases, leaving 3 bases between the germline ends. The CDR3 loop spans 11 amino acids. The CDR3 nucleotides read TGTGCCAGCAGTGACAATTCACCCCTCCACTTT. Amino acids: CASSDNSPLHF. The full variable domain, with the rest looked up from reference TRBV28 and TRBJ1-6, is DVKVTQSSRYLVKRTGEKVFLECVQDMDHENMFWYRQDPGLGLRLIYFSYDVKMKEKGDIPEGYSVSREKKERFSLILESASTNQTSMYLCASSDNSPLHFGNGTRLTVT.

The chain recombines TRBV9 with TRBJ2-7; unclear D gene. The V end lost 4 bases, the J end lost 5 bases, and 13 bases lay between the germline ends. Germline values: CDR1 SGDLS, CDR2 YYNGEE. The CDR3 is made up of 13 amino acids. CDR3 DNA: TGTGCCAGCAGCCCAGTCGGTGGTCACGAGCAGTACTTC. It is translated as CASSPVGGHEQYF.

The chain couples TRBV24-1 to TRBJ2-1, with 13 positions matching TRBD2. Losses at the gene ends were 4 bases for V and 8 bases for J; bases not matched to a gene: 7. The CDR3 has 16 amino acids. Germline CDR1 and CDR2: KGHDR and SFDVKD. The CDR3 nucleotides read TGTGCCACCAGTGACCCCGGACTAGCGGGAGTGGATGAGCAGTTCTTC. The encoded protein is CATSDPGLAGVDEQFF.

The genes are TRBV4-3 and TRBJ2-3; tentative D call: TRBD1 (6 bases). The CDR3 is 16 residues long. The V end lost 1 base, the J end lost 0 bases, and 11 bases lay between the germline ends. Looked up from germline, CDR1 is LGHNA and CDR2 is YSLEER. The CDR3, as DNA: TGCGCCAGCAGCCAAGTCCTTGACAGGAGCACAGATACGCAGTATTTT. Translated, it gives CASSQVLDRSTDTQYF.

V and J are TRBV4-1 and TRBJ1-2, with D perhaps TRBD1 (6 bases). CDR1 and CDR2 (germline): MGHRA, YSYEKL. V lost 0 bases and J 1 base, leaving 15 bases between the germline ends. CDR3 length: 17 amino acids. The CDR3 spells CASSQEALGAINYGYTF. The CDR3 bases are TGCGCCAGCAGCCAAGAGGCCCTGGGGGCAATTAACTATGGCTACACCTTC.

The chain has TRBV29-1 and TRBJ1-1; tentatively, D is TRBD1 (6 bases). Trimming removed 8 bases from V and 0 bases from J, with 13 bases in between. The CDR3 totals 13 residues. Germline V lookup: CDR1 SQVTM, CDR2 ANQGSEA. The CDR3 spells CSYRGGMNTEAFF. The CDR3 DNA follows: TGCAGCTATAGGGGGGGGATGAACACTGAAGCTTTCTTT. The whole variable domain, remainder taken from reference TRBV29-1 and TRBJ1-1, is SAVISQKPSRDICQRGTSLTIQCQVDSQVTMMFWYRQQPGQSLTLIATANQGSEATYESGFVIDKFPISRPNLTFSTLTVSNMSPEDSSIYLCSYRGGMNTEAFFGQGTRLTVV.

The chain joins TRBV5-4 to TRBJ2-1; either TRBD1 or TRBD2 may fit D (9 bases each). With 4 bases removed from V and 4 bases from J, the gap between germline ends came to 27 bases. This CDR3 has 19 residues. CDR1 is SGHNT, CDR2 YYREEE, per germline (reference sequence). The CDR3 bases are TGTGCCAGCAGCCCGACACAGGGGGCTATAAGCGGGGGGTACAATGAGCAGTTCTTC. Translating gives CASSPTQGAISGGYNEQFF.

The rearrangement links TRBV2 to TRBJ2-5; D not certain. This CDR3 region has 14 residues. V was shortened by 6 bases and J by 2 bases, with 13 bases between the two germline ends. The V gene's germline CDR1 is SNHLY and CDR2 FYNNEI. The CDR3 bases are TGTGCCAGCAGACCTAGGACGGCTCAAGAGACCCAGTACTTC. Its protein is CASRPRTAQETQYF.

The CDR3 sequence is CASSLEAGRGGNEQYF. CDR3 DNA: TGTGCCAGCAGTTTAGAGGCGGGCAGGGGAGGCAACGAGCAGTACTTC. The V and J genes are TRBV28 and TRBJ2-7; D may match TRBD1 or TRBD2 (6 bases each). V was trimmed by 2 bases and J by 5 bases, leaving 19 bases between them. Germline lookup yields CDR1 MDHEN and CDR2 SYDVKM. The CDR3 runs 16 residues.

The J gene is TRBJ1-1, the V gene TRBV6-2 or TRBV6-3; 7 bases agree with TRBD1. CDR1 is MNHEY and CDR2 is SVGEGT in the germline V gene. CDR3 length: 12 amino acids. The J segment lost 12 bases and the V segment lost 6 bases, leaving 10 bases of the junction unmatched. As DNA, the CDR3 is TGTGCCAGCAGCAAGGACAGGTCAGAATCTTTCTTT. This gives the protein CASSKDRSESFF.

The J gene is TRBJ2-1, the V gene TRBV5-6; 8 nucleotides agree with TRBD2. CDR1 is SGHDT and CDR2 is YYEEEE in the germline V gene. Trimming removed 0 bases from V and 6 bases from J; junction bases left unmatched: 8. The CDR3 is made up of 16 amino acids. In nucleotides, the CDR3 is TGTGCCAGCAGCTTGGCAACGGGAGGGCGGGTCAATGAGCAGTTCTTC. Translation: CASSLATGGRVNEQFF.

The CDR3 nucleotides read TGTGCCAGCAGTACCAATCCGGGACAGGGTCGTGGCTATGGCTACACCTTC. Amino acids: CASSTNPGQGRGYGYTF. V is TRBV28 and J is TRBJ1-2; 9 bases map to TRBD1. V trimming: 5 bases; J trimming: 4 bases; junction bases outside the gene matches: 14. Germline CDR1 and CDR2: MDHEN and SYDVKM. There are 17 residues in the CDR3.